The sequence of this TCR beta chain was determined in a study of blood T cell repertoires in COVID-19. Study-wide context: Sites across the United States, Italy and Spain contributed samples from acute and convalescent COVID-19. The analysed material was cDNA or gDNA that came from T cells, B-cell-depleted T cells, or PBMCs.

Only in-frame clones appear in the TCRdb table, and some are missing; sequencing was by immunoSEQ multiplex PCR. In the table there are about 520,000 clones, roughly 85% of which are singletons. From germline, CDR1 is GTSNPN and CDR2 SVGIG (reference sequence). The CDR3 runs to 14 residues. The V and J ends lost 3 bases and 0 bases respectively, with 9 bases between them. The chain links TRBV30 to TRBJ1-5; D remains ambiguous. This clonotype originated in a human donor in a cohort sampled during active COVID-19. What was sequenced was peripheral blood. CDR3 in DNA: TGTGCCTGGAGGGGAGCCGATAGCAATCAGCCCCAGCATTTT. It specifies CAWRGADSNQPQHF.